The rows below give T cell receptor beta chains drawn from one sample of a study of identical twins. TCRdb re-derived calls from the 5' RACE reads in MiXCR, one entry per CDR3 protein. The sample consists of about 520,000 distinct CDR3 sequences, approximately 22% of them appearing once. These same records also appear under a second study, on T cells expressing NK-cell markers.

Sequencing was performed on CD4+ T cells sorted from blood. Receptors originate from a woman aged 18-29 years in good health. Both conserved end residues are part of each CDR3. A D gene is named only where the DNA matches it firmly. Some rows mark clone size as missing; the rest say once, few, many or name a class of expanded clone.

v_call	j_call	d_call	clone_size	cdr3_aa	cdr3_nt
TRBV25-1	TRBJ1-2	TRBD1	few	CASSGGQGIRYTF	TGTGCCAGCAGTGGAGGACAGGGCATTCGCTACACCTTC
TRBV12-3/TRBV12-4	TRBJ1-2	-	-	CASRDQPNYGYTF	TGTGCCAGCAGGGATCAGCCCAACTATGGCTACACCTTC
TRBV5-4	TRBJ1-4	-	few	CASSSSAVANEKLFF	TGTGCCAGCAGCTCGAGTGCGGTGGCTAATGAAAAACTGTTTTTT
TRBV12-3/TRBV12-4	TRBJ2-5	TRBD2	-	CASSLYFSGSFKTQYF	TGTGCCAGCAGTTTATATTTCAGCGGGAGTTTTAAGACCCAGTACTTC
TRBV20-1	TRBJ2-5	-	-	CSATASSAETQYF	TGCAGTGCAACCGCTAGTTCGGCGGAGACCCAGTACTTC
TRBV11-2	TRBJ2-2	-	-	CASTTRGAGELFF	TGTGCCAGCACCACGAGGGGGGCCGGGGAGCTGTTTTTT
TRBV29-1	TRBJ2-1	-	many	CSVASSSNEQFF	TGCAGCGTTGCCTCAAGTAGCAATGAGCAGTTCTTC
TRBV6-1	TRBJ1-2	-	few	CASSIVSSYGYTF	TGTGCCAGCAGTATAGTGTCTTCCTATGGCTACACCTTC
TRBV29-1	TRBJ2-3	-	many	CSVENGRDTQYF	TGCAGCGTCGAAAACGGCAGAGATACGCAGTATTTT
TRBV11-2	TRBJ2-1	-	-	CASSLRVRVVF	TGTGCCAGCAGCTTAAGGGTCAGGGTTGTCTTC
TRBV12-3/TRBV12-4	TRBJ1-2	-	many	CASSASYGYTF	TGTGCCAGCAGTGCCAGCTATGGCTACACCTTC
TRBV7-6	TRBJ2-7	TRBD2	-	CASSLALGAGGQSYEQYF	TGTGCCAGCAGCTTAGCGTTGGGAGCGGGAGGCCAAAGCTACGAGCAGTACTTC
TRBV18	TRBJ2-3	TRBD2	-	CASSPLAGLAATQYF	TGTGCCAGCTCACCACTAGCGGGGCTAGCGGCTACGCAGTATTTT
TRBV12-3/TRBV12-4	TRBJ2-5	TRBD1	-	CASSLVAGGYETQYF	TGTGCCAGCAGTTTAGTGGCAGGGGGCTATGAGACCCAGTACTTC
TRBV20-1	TRBJ1-2	-	few	CSARLTRGGYTF	TGCAGTGCTAGGTTAACGCGGGGTGGCTACACCTTC
TRBV18	TRBJ2-5	-	few	CASSPYGETQYF	TGTGCCAGCTCACCATACGGAGAGACCCAGTACTTC
TRBV7-2	TRBJ2-1	-	-	CASSPRTSVAASNEQFF	TGTGCCAGCAGCCCTAGAACGAGCGTAGCGGCATCTAATGAGCAGTTCTTC
TRBV19	TRBJ2-1	-	-	CASSIGGPNEQFF	TGTGCCAGTAGTATAGGGGGGCCCAATGAGCAGTTCTTC
TRBV4-1	TRBJ2-3	TRBD1	-	CASSQQFGQARGTDTQYF	TGCGCCAGCAGCCAACAATTCGGACAGGCCCGCGGCACAGATACGCAGTATTTT
TRBV20-1	TRBJ1-1	-	-	CSARDVKAFF	TGCAGTGCTAGAGACGTAAAAGCTTTCTTT
TRBV28	TRBJ2-1	-	-	CASSFRRGRDNYNEQFF	TGTGCCAGCAGTTTCCGGAGAGGCCGAGACAACTACAATGAGCAGTTCTTC
TRBV7-2	TRBJ2-7	TRBD2	-	CASSLATSGLAYEQYF	TGTGCCAGCAGCTTAGCAACTAGCGGGTTAGCCTACGAGCAGTACTTC
TRBV7-8	TRBJ2-7	-	-	CASSLIDTSYEQYF	TGTGCCAGCAGCTTAATTGACACCTCCTACGAGCAGTACTTC
TRBV6-2/TRBV6-3	TRBJ1-5	-	-	CASTPGSIGPNQPQHF	TGTGCCAGCACCCCCGGATCTATCGGGCCGAATCAGCCCCAGCATTTT
TRBV10-3	TRBJ1-2	-	few	CAISDRGLGYTF	TGTGCCATCAGTGATCGGGGGCTTGGCTACACCTTC
TRBV7-2	TRBJ2-2	-	-	CASSFLIPNTGELFF	TGTGCCAGCAGCTTCCTTATACCGAACACCGGGGAGCTGTTTTTT
TRBV20-1	TRBJ2-7	-	few	CSAVGRDEQYF	TGCAGTGCGGTTGGACGAGACGAGCAGTACTTC
TRBV20-1	TRBJ2-1	-	many	CSAVPGSNEQFF	TGCAGTGCTGTGCCAGGGTCGAATGAGCAGTTCTTC
TRBV20-1	TRBJ2-5	-	-	CSARDRKQKETQYF	TGCAGTGCTAGAGATCGGAAACAGAAAGAGACCCAGTACTTC
TRBV4-3	TRBJ2-5	-	few	CASSQVVGAKTQYF	TGCGCCAGCAGCCAAGTCGTGGGAGCCAAGACCCAGTACTTC
TRBV7-2	TRBJ1-2	TRBD1	-	CASSPGGTGGNYGYTF	TGTGCCAGCAGCCCTGGGGGGACAGGGGGGAACTATGGCTACACCTTC
TRBV20-1	TRBJ2-7	TRBD2	-	CSARESSGFSYEQYF	TGCAGTGCTAGAGAATCTAGCGGTTTCTCCTACGAGCAGTACTTC
TRBV24-1	TRBJ1-6	TRBD1	-	CATSALTGANSPLHF	TGTGCCACCAGTGCCCTGACAGGGGCGAATTCACCCCTCCACTTT
TRBV6-5	TRBJ2-5	TRBD2	-	CASSYAAGGRETQYF	TGTGCCAGCAGTTACGCCGCGGGAGGGCGGGAGACCCAGTACTTC
TRBV6-5	TRBJ1-5	-	few	CASSSDKASNQPQHF	TGTGCCAGCAGTTCGGACAAAGCAAGCAATCAGCCCCAGCATTTT
TRBV12-3/TRBV12-4	TRBJ2-2	TRBD1	few	CASSLRPGTGWAGELFF	TGTGCCAGCAGTTTAAGGCCAGGGACAGGGTGGGCCGGGGAGCTGTTTTTT
TRBV3-1	TRBJ2-3	-	many	CASSLRGSDTQYF	TGTGCCAGCAGCTTAAGGGGTTCAGATACGCAGTATTTT
TRBV5-6	TRBJ2-2	-	few	CASSLMGHSNTGELFF	TGTGCCAGCAGCTTAATGGGGCACTCGAACACCGGGGAGCTGTTTTTT
TRBV9	TRBJ2-2	TRBD1	-	CASTAMKGARHTGELFF	TGTGCCAGCACCGCCATGAAGGGGGCGCGGCACACCGGGGAGCTGTTTTTT
TRBV27	TRBJ2-2	-	-	CASRRPGGTGELFF	TGTGCCAGCAGGAGACCCGGAGGCACCGGGGAGCTGTTTTTT
TRBV20-1	TRBJ1-1	-	-	CSASRLGPGTEAFF	TGCAGTGCTAGTAGGCTGGGGCCGGGAACTGAAGCTTTCTTT
TRBV5-1	TRBJ2-2	-	many	CASSLGDILNTGELFF	TGCGCCAGCAGCTTGGGGGACATCCTGAACACCGGGGAGCTGTTTTTT
TRBV20-1	TRBJ2-3	TRBD2	-	CSAPSGSTDTQYF	TGCAGTGCCCCTAGCGGGAGCACAGATACGCAGTATTTT
TRBV7-3	TRBJ2-5	TRBD2	-	CASPGRGKETQYF	TGTGCCAGCCCCGGGAGGGGGAAAGAGACCCAGTACTTC
TRBV6-1	TRBJ1-3	-	few	CASSPDTHSGNTIYF	TGTGCCAGCAGTCCCGACACACACTCTGGAAACACCATATATTTT